Shown below are 16 T cell receptor beta chains from a single sample sequenced in a study of blood T cell repertoires in COVID-19. Some clones are missing from TCRdb's copy, which holds only in-frame ones; the method was immunoSEQ multiplex PCR. This repertoire shows approximately 300,000 clones, more than 90% found once; its top ten account for around 3.9%. Sequenced input: PBMCs or T cells enriched from blood (not recorded which). The receptors were gathered from a woman in her 30s who had been exposed to COVID-19.

The chain uses TRBV10-3 and TRBJ2-7; 7 bases are shared with TRBD2. CDR1 and CDR2 (germline): ENHRY, SYGVKD. CDR3 length equals 15 residues. Trimming at V came to 4 bases and at J to 3 bases, leaving 9 bases not matched to a gene. The CDR3 loop reads CAISGSPTSYYEQYF. CDR3 bases: TGTGCCATCAGTGGATCCCCGACTAGCTACTACGAGCAGTACTTC.

The table lists this clone with a count of one. The chain has TRBV30 and TRBJ2-3, with no clear D. Trimming removed 0 bases from V and 3 bases from J, with 4 bases in between. From germline, CDR1 is GTSNPN and CDR2 SVGIG (reference sequence). The CDR3 covers 12 residues. The DNA of the CDR3 is TGTGCCTGGAGTGTGTCTACAGATACGCAGTATTTT. This encodes CAWSVSTDTQYF.

This chain links TRBV19 with TRBJ2-1; TRBD2 is a possible D gene (6 bases). Germline assignment: CDR1 LNHDA and CDR2 SQIVND (reference sequence). V lost 6 bases and J lost 9, with 12 bases in between. There are 12 residues in the CDR3. The CDR3 sequence is CASSPVGGEQFF. DNA of the CDR3: TGTGCCAGTAGCCCCGTGGGGGGTGAGCAGTTCTTC.

The chain carries TRBV19 and TRBJ1-4; TRBD1 matches at 7 bases. Germline V gives CDR1 LNHDA, CDR2 SQIVND (reference sequence). After removal of 5 bases from V and 6 bases from J, the junction contained 3 bases not matched to a gene. The CDR3 is made up of 13 amino acids. The CDR3 sequence is CASSLGQHEKLFF. CDR3 DNA sequence: TGTGCCAGTAGTTTGGGACAGCATGAAAAACTGTTTTTT.

The chain links TRBV15 to TRBJ2-1; perhaps TRBD2 as D (5 bases). The germline V and J ends were trimmed by 0 bases and 15 bases, with 15 bases remaining between them. Germline CDR1 is LNHNV and CDR2 is YYDKDF (reference sequence). The CDR3 is made up of 13 amino acids. CDR3 sequence reads: CATSRDPGDHPFF. DNA for the CDR3: TGTGCCACCAGCAGAGATCCCGGGGATCATCCGTTCTTC.

The chain links TRBV12-5 to TRBJ1-5; 9 bases align to TRBD1. CDR3 length equals 14 residues. Losses at the gene ends were 5 bases for V and 4 bases for J; bases not matched to a gene: 3. CDR1 and CDR2 from the germline V gene are LGHNT and FRNRAP. The CDR3 DNA sequence: TGTGCTAGTGGTGACAGGGGGGAAAATCAGCCCCAGCATTTT. This gives the protein CASGDRGENQPQHF.

The chain joins TRBV30 to TRBJ2-5, with D uncertain. The CDR3 is made up of 12 amino acids. Germline assignment: CDR1 GTSNPN and CDR2 SVGIG (reference sequence). Trimming cost V 2 bases and J 5 bases, with 9 bases left between them. CDR3 DNA: TGTGCCTGGAGTTTCGAGCCCGAGACCCAGTACTTC. Amino acid sequence: CAWSFEPETQYF.

This chain links TRBV7-8 with TRBJ1-5; a possible D gene is TRBD1 (5 bases). CDR1 is SGHVS and CDR2 is FQNEAQ in the germline V gene. The CDR3 loop spans 13 amino acids. V gave up 0 bases and J gave up 6 bases, with 6 bases separating them. The CDR3 sequence: CASSLAGGQPQHF. The CDR3, as DNA: TGTGCCAGCAGCTTAGCGGGGGGTCAGCCCCAGCATTTT. The variable domain in full, completed from reference TRBV7-8 and TRBJ1-5, reads GAGVSQSPRYKVAKRGQDVALRCDPISGHVSLFWYQQALGQGPEFLTYFQNEAQLDKSGLPSDRFFAERPEGSVSTLKIQRTQQEDSAVYLCASSLAGGQPQHFGDGTRLSIL.

J is TRBJ2-1 and V is TRBV7-9; tentative D call: TRBD1 (6 bases). The CDR3 loop spans 15 amino acids. Germline CDR1 SEHNR, CDR2 FQNEAQ (reference sequence). Trimming stripped 5 bases from V and 6 bases from J, with 17 bases between. The CDR3 coding sequence is TGTGCCAGCAGCGTACTTGGGGGCCGAGGCAATGAGCAGTTCTTC. Encoded protein: CASSVLGGRGNEQFF.

This sequence joins TRBV3-1 (or the pseudogene TRBV3-2) and TRBJ2-3; TRBD2 agrees at 12 bases. Per the germline V gene, CDR1 is LGHDT and CDR2 is YNNKEL (reference sequence). Unmatched junction bases numbered 13, after V lost 5 bases and J lost 1 base. This CDR3 is built from 19 residues. CDR3 coding DNA: TGTGCCAGCAGCAAAAGCCGCCTAGCGGGGGGGCCAGGCACAGATACGCAGTATTTT. The encoded protein is CASSKSRLAGGPGTDTQYF.

The DNA of the CDR3 is TGTGCCAGCAGTGTTTTTACTATAGCAGATACGCAGTATTTT. Protein sequence: CASSVFTIADTQYF. The chain recombines TRBV2 with TRBJ2-3; D is undetermined. The CDR3 totals 14 residues. Germline assignment: CDR1 SNHLY and CDR2 FYNNEI. Between the trimmed V and J ends, which lost 4 bases and 4 bases, there was a span of 12 bases. The full variable domain, its missing parts supplied by reference TRBV2 and TRBJ2-3, is EPEVTQTPSHQVTQMGQEVILRCVPISNHLYFYWYRQILGQKVEFLVSFYNNEISEKSEIFDDQFSVERPDGSNFTLKIRSTKLEDSAMYFCASSVFTIADTQYFGPGTRLTVL.

The chain joins TRBV7-2 to TRBJ1-3; D is ambiguous. Germline V gives CDR1 SGHTA, CDR2 FQGNSA. The length of the CDR3 is 15 residues. The V and J ends lost 5 bases and 4 bases respectively, with 15 bases between them. The CDR3 sequence: CASSPDGGRGNTIYF. CDR3 nucleotides: TGTGCCAGCAGCCCCGACGGCGGGCGCGGAAACACCATATATTTT.

V gene TRBV7-9 combines with J gene TRBJ2-3, with 9 bases lining up with TRBD2. V was clipped by 4 bases and J by 4 bases; unmatched bases: 6. Germline assignment: CDR1 SEHNR and CDR2 FQNEAQ (reference sequence). The CDR3 has 15 residues. CDR3 amino acids: CASSSLAGRPDTQYF. In DNA, the CDR3 is TGTGCCAGCAGCTCCCTAGCGGGGCGGCCAGATACGCAGTATTTT.

This rearrangement joins TRBV29-1 to TRBJ1-5; D possibly corresponds to TRBD1 (6 bases). V shed 6 bases and J shed 3 bases, with 12 bases lying between them. From germline, CDR1 is SQVTM and CDR2 ANQGSEA. The CDR3 contains 13 residues. The CDR3 reads CSVTQGNNQPQHF. DNA of the CDR3: TGCAGCGTGACACAGGGTAACAATCAGCCCCAGCATTTT.

The CDR3, as DNA: TGTGCCAGCAGCTTGACAAACACCGGGGAGCTGTTTTTT. Translation gives CASSLTNTGELFF. This rearrangement joins TRBV7-3 to TRBJ2-2, with no clear D. Germline-derived CDR1 and CDR2 are SGHTA and FQGTGA. The CDR3 covers 13 residues. V was clipped by 3 bases and J by 2 bases, with 4 bases between them.

The CDR3 sequence is CASKTSGDPQETQYF. The CDR3 nucleotides are TGTGCCAGCAAGACTAGCGGGGACCCACAAGAGACCCAGTACTTC. The chain is built from TRBV9 and TRBJ2-5, with TRBD2 matching over 11 bases. CDR1 and CDR2 from the germline V gene are SGDLS and YYNGEE. V gave up 6 bases and J gave up 2 bases; unmatched junction bases: 6. The CDR3 is made up of 15 amino acids. Complete variable domain (other parts from reference TRBV9 and TRBJ2-5): DSGVTQTPKHLITATGQRVTLRCSPRSGDLSVYWYQQSLDQGLQFLIQYYNGEERAKGNILERFSAQQFPDLHSELNLSSLELGDSALYFCASKTSGDPQETQYFGPGTRLLVL.